The table lists the clone carrying this T cell receptor (beta chain) with a few counts. The antigen is unknown. Per germline, CDR1 SGHAT and CDR2 FQNNGV. Trimming stripped 3 bases from V and 8 bases from J, with 19 bases between. The CDR3 has 15 residues. The data were taken from a study of cytomegalovirus exposure and HLA in healthy donors. Findings and caveats of the study: Later, TCR association rates were found to vary by HLA locus, highest for DRB1 and lowest for HLA-C. Most TCR beta V segments were productive about 87% or about 30% of the time in an earlier analysis. In a later analysis, a genetic analysis reported fewer productive-TCR N-insertions in an Asian-associated ancestry cluster than the cohort average.

60 Vbeta and 13 Jbeta primers were used in PCR. Assay used: immunoSEQ multiplex PCR; TCRdb lists only in-frame clones, some missing. This table holds some 160,000 clones, 65% to 80% found once. Sequencing input: PBMCs. The sequence derives from a woman in her twenties or thirties in good health and CMV-seronegative. J is TRBJ1-2 and V is TRBV11-2, with D possibly being TRBD1 (6 bases). The CDR3 loop is CASSLEPQGRRGYTF. Written as DNA, the CDR3 is TGTGCCAGCAGCTTGGAGCCGCAGGGGCGGCGAGGCTACACCTTC. Full variable domain (outside the CDR3, taken from reference TRBV11-2 and TRBJ1-2): EAGVAQSPRYKIIEKRQSVAFWCNPISGHATLYWYQQILGQGPKLLIQFQNNGVVDDSQLPKDRFSAERLKGVDSTLKIQPAKLEDSAVYLCASSLEPQGRRGYTFGSGTRLTVV.